This TCR beta chain was found in a study of PD-L1 blockade in urothelial cancer. Described time point: pretreatment peripheral blood. CDR1 and CDR2 (germline): LGHNA, YSLEER. The CDR3 is 17 amino acids. V was clipped by 0 bases and J by 4 bases, with 17 bases between them. Here immunoSEQ multiplex PCR was the method, and the copy in TCRdb shows in-frame clones only, minus some. In the table there are some 71,000 clones, approximately 84% of which are singletons. The sequence was obtained from a man in his 60s with urothelial cancer. The gene calls are TRBV4-3 and TRBJ2-3; a possible D gene is TRBD2 (6 bases). This specimen was PBMCs, taken around atezolizumab (anti-PD-L1) treatment. Written as DNA, the CDR3 is TGCGCCAGCAGCCAAGAGAGGGTAGCGGTAGTCCCAGATACGCAGTATTTT. Protein sequence: CASSQERVAVVPDTQYF.